This T cell receptor (beta chain) was sequenced during a study of cytomegalovirus exposure and HLA in healthy donors. Profiling relied on immunoSEQ multiplex PCR, and the TCRdb table lists in-frame clones only, not all of them. The sample includes some 170,000 clones, 84% of them seen just once. This CDR3 comprises 15 residues. Germline lookup yields CDR1 SGHRS and CDR2 YFSETQ. The trim removed 7 bases at V and 7 bases at J, leaving 9 bases unmatched. The rearrangement uses TRBV5-1 and TRBJ2-1; 12 nucleotides agree with TRBD1. This receptor was obtained from a man younger than 40 in good health and CMV-seropositive. Sequenced input: PBMCs. The CDR3 DNA is TGCGCCAGCCAACTAGGGACAGGGGGCAGGAATGAGCAGTTCTTC. It specifies CASQLGTGGRNEQFF. The whole variable domain, remainder taken from reference TRBV5-1 and TRBJ2-1, is KAGVTQTPRYLIKTRGQQVTLSCSPISGHRSVSWYQQTPGQGLQFLFEYFSETQRNKGNFPGRFSGRQFSNSRSEMNVSTLELGDSALYLCASQLGTGGRNEQFFGPGTRLTVL.